This section outlines one T cell receptor beta chain sequence together with its context. These data come from a study of blood T cell repertoires in COVID-19. Study-wide background: COVID-19 samples collected from the United States, Italy and Spain covered acute and convalescent phases. PBMCs, B-cell-depleted T cells, or T cells provided the cDNA or gDNA that made up the material.

The CDR3 runs 16 residues. CDR1 and CDR2 from the germline V gene are MNHEY and SVGAGI. V shed 1 base and J shed 6 bases, with 16 bases lying between them. In the source study's methods: Counts of nucleated cells, estimated from reference gene primer amplification, were obtained. Profiled with immunoSEQ multiplex PCR; TCRdb holds only in-frame clones, not every one. V and J calls and clone size are given by that table; D and trimming were obtained from the DNA. The profile shows over 300,000 clones, around 90% of them singletons. The clonotype comes from a man in his late teens or twenties with active or convalescent COVID-19. The material sequenced was peripheral blood. The chain links TRBV6-5 to TRBJ2-1, with a tentative D call TRBD1 (8 bases). CDR3 sequence (DNA): TGTGCCAGCAGTTACTTCACAGGGGGAGGGGGCAATGAGCAGTTCTTC. This encodes CASSYFTGGGGNEQFF.